A single sample is the source of the 28 T cell receptor beta chains below, sequenced in a study of response to subunit inactivated influenza vaccine. MiXCR, applied by TCRdb to the RT-PCR reads, yields one record per CDR3 protein. Of a few hundred thousand distinct CDR3 sequences listed, 9% to 15% are singletons. The sequencing used non-naive T cells sorted from PBMCs, collected less than 15 days before vaccination. These receptors originate from a man in his forties or fifties who received an inactivated influenza vaccine.

This clonotype showed up many times. The chain joins TRBV7-2 to TRBJ1-5; the D gene is possibly TRBD1 (6 bases). This CDR3 is 14 amino acids long. Trimming took 3 bases from V and 4 from J, leaving 10 bases between them. In germline, CDR1 is SGHTA, CDR2 FQGNSA. CDR3 nucleotide sequence: TGTGCCAGCAGCTTTGACAGGCAGAATCAGCCCCAGCATTTT. It translates to CASSFDRQNQPQHF.

This clonotype was recorded a few times. The V and J genes are TRBV4-1 and TRBJ1-5; 7 nucleotides agree with TRBD1. The CDR3 contains 14 residues. With V trimmed by 8 bases and J by 7 bases, 11 bases remained unmatched. Germline CDR1 is MGHRA and CDR2 is YSYEKL. CDR3 sequence reads: CASSASTGLQPQHF. CDR3 nucleotides: TGCGCCAGCTCGGCCTCGACAGGGTTACAGCCCCAGCATTTT.

The J gene is TRBJ2-5, the V gene TRBV4-1, with unresolved D. The V end was cut by 1 base, the J end by 1 base, with 7 bases between. CDR3 length: 14 residues. Germline loops: CDR1 MGHRA, CDR2 YSYEKL. The CDR3 DNA sequence: TGCGCCAGCAGCCAAGGGGTAATCCAAGAGACCCAGTACTTC. The encoded protein is CASSQGVIQETQYF.

This clonotype was recorded at least ten times. This sequence joins TRBV6-5 and TRBJ2-1, with 11 bases identical to TRBD2. Germline CDR1 reads MNHEY; CDR2 reads SVGAGI. The CDR3 has 16 residues. With 6 bases clipped from V and 9 bases from J, the junction kept 13 bases outside the gene matches. This CDR3 is CASRYPSSGRKVEQFF. CDR3 in DNA: TGTGCCAGCAGATATCCATCTAGCGGGAGGAAAGTTGAGCAGTTCTTC.

The gene calls are TRBV7-9 and TRBJ2-1; no definite D call. Per germline, CDR1 SEHNR and CDR2 FQNEAQ (reference sequence). The V and J ends lost 5 bases and 10 bases respectively, with 15 bases between them. This CDR3 contains 13 residues. CDR3 DNA sequence: TGTGCCAGCAGCCCCTTAAGCAAACTAGAGCAGTTCTTC. It translates to CASSPLSKLEQFF.

A few counts support this clonotype. The rearrangement uses TRBV27 and TRBJ2-5, with D perhaps matching TRBD2 (6 bases). The germline V gene encodes CDR1 MNHEY and CDR2 SMNVEV (reference sequence). The CDR3 is made up of 15 amino acids. The V end lost 6 bases, the J end lost 5 bases, and 19 bases lay between the germline ends. The CDR3 is CASSPSRGSGETQYF. The CDR3 DNA reads TGTGCCAGCAGCCCCAGTCGTGGGAGCGGGGAGACCCAGTACTTC.

The V call is TRBV15, the J call TRBJ2-7, with D possibly being TRBD1 or TRBD2 (5 bases each). The CDR3 contains 15 residues. The V end was cut by 0 bases, the J end by 7 bases, with 16 bases between. CDR1 and CDR2 from the germline V gene are LNHNV and YYDKDF (reference sequence). Written as DNA, the CDR3 is TGTGCCACCAGCAGAGATCCACAGGCCTCGGGAGAGCAGTACTTC. It specifies CATSRDPQASGEQYF.

There are a few counts of this clonotype. The V and J genes are TRBV3-1 and TRBJ1-5, with TRBD1 identical over 9 bases. Trimming removed 4 bases from V and 6 bases from J; junction bases left unmatched: 7. The CDR3 consists of 15 residues. The germline gives CDR1 LGHDT, CDR2 YNNKEL (reference sequence). The CDR3: CASSLTGQGGQPQHF. The CDR3 DNA sequence: TGTGCCAGCAGCCTAACGGGACAGGGTGGTCAGCCCCAGCATTTT. Variable domain in full (rest from reference TRBV3-1 and TRBJ1-5): DTAVSQTPKYLVTQMGNDKSIKCEQNLGHDTMYWYKQDSKKFLKIMFSYNNKELIINETVPNRFSPKSPDKAHLNLHINSLELGDSAVYFCASSLTGQGGQPQHFGDGTRLSIL.

The V call is TRBV2, the J call TRBJ1-1; TRBD1 matches 9 bases. This CDR3 contains 13 residues. Germline V lookup: CDR1 SNHLY, CDR2 FYNNEI. J lost 2 bases, V lost 6 bases, and 1 base had no gene match. CDR3 nucleotides: TGTGCCAGCAGGGGACAGGGAAACACTGAAGCTTTCTTT. Its protein product is CASRGQGNTEAFF.

The J gene is TRBJ1-1, the V gene TRBV20-1; D not resolved. Germline V gene lookup returns CDR1 DFQATT and CDR2 SNEGSKA (reference sequence). Trimming pared 1 base from V and 8 bases from J, leaving 14 bases between. CDR3 length: 13 residues. Here the CDR3 DNA reads TGCAGTGCTAGAGCATTTCGTGCAGGAGAAGCTTTCTTT. Translated: CSARAFRAGEAFF.

This clonotype was observed a handful of times. This rearrangement joins TRBV11-2 to TRBJ2-5; D gene ambiguous. Germline V gives CDR1 SGHAT, CDR2 FQNNGV. The CDR3 has 11 residues. V lost 5 bases, J lost 3 bases, and 4 bases lay in between. This CDR3 is CASSAEETQYF. CDR3 nucleotide sequence: TGTGCCAGCAGCGCCGAAGAGACCCAGTACTTC.

The chain joins TRBV20-1 to TRBJ2-2; TRBD2 agrees at 7 bases. The CDR3 length is 15 residues. With 6 bases clipped from V and 0 bases from J, the junction kept 7 bases outside the gene matches. Per the germline V gene, CDR1 is DFQATT and CDR2 is SNEGSKA (reference sequence). CDR3 bases: TGCAGTGCCCCCTTAGCGGGCGCGAACACCGGGGAGCTGTTTTTT. It yields the protein CSAPLAGANTGELFF.

This clonotype was observed at least ten times. The chain links TRBV4-1 to TRBJ2-1; 14 nucleotides line up with TRBD2. This CDR3 has 19 amino acids. The J segment lost 3 bases and the V segment lost 0 bases, leaving 7 bases of the junction unmatched. CDR1 and CDR2 from the germline V gene are MGHRA and YSYEKL. The CDR3 nucleotides read TGCGCCAGCAGCCAAGAGTGGACTAGCGGGAGGAGCCGCTACAATGAGCAGTTCTTC. Protein sequence: CASSQEWTSGRSRYNEQFF.

This clonotype came up a few times. J is TRBJ1-1 and V is TRBV6-1; 9 positions match TRBD1. Losses at the gene ends were 4 bases for V and 8 bases for J; bases not matched to a gene: 5. The CDR3 is 13 residues long. Looked up from germline, CDR1 is MNHNS and CDR2 is SASEGT. The CDR3 is CASSVLGTGEAFF. As DNA, the CDR3 is TGTGCCAGCAGTGTCTTAGGGACAGGGGAAGCTTTCTTT.

The sample holds a few counts of this clonotype. The chain has TRBV6-2 or TRBV6-3 and TRBJ1-6; possible D gene TRBD1, 6 bases. The V gene's germline CDR1 is MNHEY and CDR2 SVGEGT. V lost 6 bases and J lost 5, with 11 bases in between. The CDR3 totals 14 residues. The CDR3 spells CASRQGQHNSPLHF. The CDR3 DNA follows: TGTGCCAGCAGACAAGGACAGCATAATTCACCCCTCCACTTT.

This clonotype turned up a few times. The chain links TRBV29-1 to TRBJ1-1; D uncertain. With 6 bases removed from V and 0 bases from J, the gap between germline ends came to 11 bases. This CDR3 has 13 residues. Germline V CDR1 and CDR2: SQVTM, ANQGSEA. CDR3 loop: CSVSGLMNTEAFF. In DNA form, the CDR3 reads TGCAGCGTCTCAGGTTTAATGAACACTGAAGCTTTCTTT.

This chain links TRBV20-1 with TRBJ1-1; D not certain. The V and J ends lost 3 bases and 4 bases respectively, with 15 bases between them. CDR1 DFQATT and CDR2 SNEGSKA come from the germline V gene (reference sequence). The CDR3 spans 14 residues. CDR3 nucleotides: TGCAGTGCTAGGCTAGGGTCAACTCTCACTGAAGCTTTCTTT. Residues: CSARLGSTLTEAFF.

This clonotype was seen at least ten times. The chain has TRBV7-2 and TRBJ2-2; D ambiguous. This CDR3 is built from 14 residues. Germline V gene lookup returns CDR1 SGHTA and CDR2 FQGNSA. V lost 1 base and J 0 bases, leaving 3 bases between the germline ends. The CDR3: CASSLVSNTGELFF. CDR3 sequence (DNA): TGTGCCAGCAGCTTAGTGTCGAACACCGGGGAGCTGTTTTTT.

There are many counts of this clonotype. The chain carries TRBV10-3 and TRBJ1-5, with D possibly TRBD1 on 5 matching bases. The CDR3 spans 13 residues. V was cut by 11 bases and J by 5 bases, with 16 bases left in between. The germline CDR1 and CDR2 sequences are ENHRY and SYGVKD. The CDR3 DNA reads TGTGCCCTCCGGGGGGGGATGGATCAGCCCCAGCATTTT. It encodes CALRGGMDQPQHF.

The CDR3 DNA sequence: TGTGCCACCAGTGCGAACACCAACACCGGGGAGCTGTTTTTT. Encoded protein: CATSANTNTGELFF. The chain has TRBV24-1 and TRBJ2-2; D gene ambiguous. The germline gives CDR1 KGHDR, CDR2 SFDVKD. This CDR3 region has 14 residues. V lost 5 bases to trimming and J lost 2 bases, with 8 bases between them.

V is TRBV14 and J is TRBJ2-3; tentatively, D is TRBD1 (5 bases). CDR1 and CDR2 from the germline V gene are SGHDN and FVKESK. V shed 1 base and J shed 4 bases, with 12 bases lying between them. The CDR3 extends over 15 amino acids. The CDR3 spells CASSQVGLVPDTQYF. As DNA, the CDR3 is TGTGCCAGCAGCCAAGTGGGGCTAGTACCAGATACGCAGTATTTT.

This clonotype came up a few times. V usage is TRBV20-1 and J usage is TRBJ1-1; D remains unclear. V lost 6 bases and J 0 bases, leaving 11 bases between the germline ends. This CDR3 has 13 amino acids. In germline, CDR1 is DFQATT, CDR2 SNEGSKA (reference sequence). CDR3 protein: CSASKAVNTEAFF. CDR3 DNA: TGCAGTGCCTCAAAGGCGGTGAACACTGAAGCTTTCTTT.

The chain couples TRBV2 to TRBJ1-1, with no clear D. Germline-derived CDR1 and CDR2 are SNHLY and FYNNEI. This CDR3 spans 14 amino acids. V was trimmed by 4 bases and J by 0 bases, leaving 9 bases between them. The CDR3 coding sequence is TGTGCCAGCAGTGTTCGGGCTCTGAACACTGAAGCTTTCTTT. Its protein product is CASSVRALNTEAFF.

This clonotype is a singleton in its sample. Possible read error: a much larger clone is one base away. The DNA for the CDR3 is TGTGCCAGCATTAGGGCCCTTACCTACAATGAGCAGTTCTTC. This translates into CASIRALTYNEQFF. The V gene is TRBV28, the J gene TRBJ2-1, with D hard to call. The V gene's germline CDR1 is MDHEN and CDR2 SYDVKM. CDR3 length equals 14 residues. V was clipped by 7 bases and J by 2 bases, with 12 bases between them. The entire variable domain, with the rest obtained from reference TRBV28 and TRBJ2-1, is as follows: DVKVTQSSRYLVKRTGEKVFLECVQDMDHENMFWYRQDPGLGLRLIYFSYDVKMKEKGDIPEGYSVSREKKERFSLILESASTNQTSMYLCASIRALTYNEQFFGPGTRLTVL.

This clonotype was detected many times. The V call is TRBV7-2, the J call TRBJ2-5, with no clear D. This CDR3 is built from 15 residues. Trimming cost V 1 base and J 8 bases, with 17 bases left between them. Germline lookup yields CDR1 SGHTA and CDR2 FQGNSA. The CDR3 coding sequence is TGTGCCAGCAGCTTAGAGGGTGGCGGTGGTGGTACCCAGTACTTC. This sequence encodes CASSLEGGGGGTQYF.

In its sample, this clonotype was seen a few times. The chain recombines TRBV5-1 with TRBJ2-1; 10 nucleotides agree with TRBD1. The V gene's germline CDR1 is SGHRS and CDR2 YFSETQ. After removal of 2 bases from V and 7 bases from J, the junction contained 9 bases not matched to a gene. The length of the CDR3 is 16 residues. The CDR3 loop reads CASSFRTGGPGNEQFF. The CDR3 DNA reads TGCGCCAGCAGCTTCCGGACAGGGGGACCGGGGAATGAGCAGTTCTTC.

This clonotype was observed many times. The CDR3 loop is CSARDRAGLADTQYF. The CDR3, as DNA: TGCAGTGCTAGAGATCGAGCAGGGCTTGCAGATACGCAGTATTTT. The chain links TRBV20-1 to TRBJ2-3; D perhaps matches TRBD1 (5 bases). Germline CDR1 reads DFQATT; CDR2 reads SNEGSKA (reference sequence). Trimming took off 0 bases at V and 4 bases at J, with 14 bases between the two ends. This CDR3 region has 15 residues.

The rearrangement links TRBV20-1 to TRBJ2-7; 13 positions match TRBD2. Germline values: CDR1 DFQATT, CDR2 SNEGSKA (reference sequence). V trimming: 4 bases; J trimming: 4 bases; junction bases outside the gene matches: 10. This CDR3 has 16 amino acids. The CDR3 DNA reads TGCAGTGCTACTGGACTAGCGGGAGATTATAGGTACGAGCAGTACTTC. This codes for CSATGLAGDYRYEQYF.